The present TCR beta chain was sequenced within a study of technical replicates of blood from a handful of donors. The germline V gene encodes CDR1 MNHEY and CDR2 SMNVEV (reference sequence). The V end was cut by 1 base, the J end by 1 base, with 14 bases between. The CDR3 covers 16 residues. Generated by immunoSEQ multiplex PCR, the TCRdb table keeps only in-frame clones and is missing some. The data contain approximately 73,000 clones, about 93% of them singletons. The chain employs TRBV27 and TRBJ2-7; possible D gene TRBD2, 6 bases. The specimen was T cells isolated from PBMCs. The sequence came from a human donor in good health. CDR3 amino acids: CASSLYVGSGSYEQYF. CDR3 nucleotides: TGTGCCAGCAGTTTATATGTCGGGAGCGGATCCTACGAGCAGTACTTC.